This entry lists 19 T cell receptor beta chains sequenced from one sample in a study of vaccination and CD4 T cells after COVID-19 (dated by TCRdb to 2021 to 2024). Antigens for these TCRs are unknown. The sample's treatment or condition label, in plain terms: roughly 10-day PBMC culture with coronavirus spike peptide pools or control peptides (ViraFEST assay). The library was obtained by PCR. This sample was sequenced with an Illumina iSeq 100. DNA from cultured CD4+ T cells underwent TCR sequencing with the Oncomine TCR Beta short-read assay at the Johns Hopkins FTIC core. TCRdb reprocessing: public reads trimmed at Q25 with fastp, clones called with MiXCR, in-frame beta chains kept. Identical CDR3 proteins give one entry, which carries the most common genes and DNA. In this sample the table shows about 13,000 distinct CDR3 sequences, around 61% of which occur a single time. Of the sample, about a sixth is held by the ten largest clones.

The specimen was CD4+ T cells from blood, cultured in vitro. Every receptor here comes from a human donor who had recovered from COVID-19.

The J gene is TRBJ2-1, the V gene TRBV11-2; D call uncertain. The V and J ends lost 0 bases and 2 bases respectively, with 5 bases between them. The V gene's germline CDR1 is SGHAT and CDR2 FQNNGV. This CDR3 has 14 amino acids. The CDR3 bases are TGTGCCAGCAGCTTAGATTTAACCTACAATGAGCAGTTCTTC. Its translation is CASSLDLTYNEQFF.

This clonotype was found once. CDR3 sequence reads: CASKGPSGVLGMATTF. In DNA, the CDR3 is TGTGCCAGCAAGGGCCCCTCGGGGGTCTTGGGTATGGCTACAACCTTC. The rearrangement joins TRBV28 to TRBJ1-2; the D gene is possibly TRBD1 (5 bases). The germline V and J ends were trimmed by 7 bases and 14 bases, with 32 bases remaining between them. Germline CDR1 and CDR2: MDHEN and SYDVKM. This CDR3 has 16 residues.

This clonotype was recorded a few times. DNA of the CDR3: TGCGCCAGCAGCCAAGGAGGATTTGGGACAACGAACACTGAAGCTTTCTTT. It translates to CASSQGGFGTTNTEAFF. The chain recombines TRBV4-1 with TRBJ1-1, with D perhaps TRBD1 (6 bases). The germline V gene has CDR1 MGHRA and CDR2 YSYEKL. V was shortened by 1 base and J by 1 base, with 16 bases between the two germline ends. This CDR3 is built from 17 residues.

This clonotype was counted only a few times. The CDR3 coding sequence is TGTGCCAGCAGCGTAACAGGGGACGACACTGAAGCTTTCTTT. Amino acids: CASSVTGDDTEAFF. V gene TRBV9 combines with J gene TRBJ1-1; 7 bases are a match to TRBD1. This CDR3 has 14 amino acids. Looked up from germline, CDR1 is SGDLS and CDR2 is YYNGEE. V was pared by 1 base and J by 3 bases, with 3 bases of the junction left unmatched.

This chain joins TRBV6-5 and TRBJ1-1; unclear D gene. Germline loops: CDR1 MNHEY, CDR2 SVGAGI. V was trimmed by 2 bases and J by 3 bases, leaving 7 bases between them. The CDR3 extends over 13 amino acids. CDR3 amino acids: CASSYNSYTEAFF. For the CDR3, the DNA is TGTGCCAGCAGTTACAACAGTTACACTGAAGCTTTCTTT.

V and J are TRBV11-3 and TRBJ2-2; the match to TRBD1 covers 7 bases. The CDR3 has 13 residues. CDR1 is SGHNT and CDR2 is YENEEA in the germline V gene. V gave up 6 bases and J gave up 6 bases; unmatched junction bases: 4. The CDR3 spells CASRYQGAGELFF. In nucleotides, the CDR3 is TGTGCCAGCAGATACCAGGGGGCCGGGGAGCTGTTTTTT.

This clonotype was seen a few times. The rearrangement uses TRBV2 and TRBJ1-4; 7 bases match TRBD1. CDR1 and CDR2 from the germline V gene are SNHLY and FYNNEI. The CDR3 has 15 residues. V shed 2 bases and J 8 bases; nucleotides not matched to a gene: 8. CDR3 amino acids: CASSEFGRGDEKLFF. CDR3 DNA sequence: TGTGCCAGCAGTGAATTTGGCAGGGGGGACGAAAAACTGTTTTTT.

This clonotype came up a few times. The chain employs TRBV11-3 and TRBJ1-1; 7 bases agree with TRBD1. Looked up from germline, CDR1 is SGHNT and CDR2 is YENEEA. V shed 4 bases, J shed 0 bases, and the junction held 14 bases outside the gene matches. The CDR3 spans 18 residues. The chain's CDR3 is CASSSDRFAQQMNTEAFF. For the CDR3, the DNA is TGTGCCAGCAGCTCGGACAGGTTCGCGCAGCAGATGAACACTGAAGCTTTCTTT.

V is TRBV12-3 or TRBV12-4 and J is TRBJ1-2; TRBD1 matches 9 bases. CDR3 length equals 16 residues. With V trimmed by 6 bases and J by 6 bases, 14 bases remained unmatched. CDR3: CASSWADRGWVNGYTF. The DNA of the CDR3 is TGTGCCAGCAGCTGGGCGGACAGGGGCTGGGTTAATGGCTACACCTTC.

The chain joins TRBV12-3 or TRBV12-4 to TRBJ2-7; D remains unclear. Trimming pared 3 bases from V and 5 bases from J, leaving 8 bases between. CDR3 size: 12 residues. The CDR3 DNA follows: TGTGCCAGCAGTTTGGGATGGGACGAGCAGTACTTC. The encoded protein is CASSLGWDEQYF.

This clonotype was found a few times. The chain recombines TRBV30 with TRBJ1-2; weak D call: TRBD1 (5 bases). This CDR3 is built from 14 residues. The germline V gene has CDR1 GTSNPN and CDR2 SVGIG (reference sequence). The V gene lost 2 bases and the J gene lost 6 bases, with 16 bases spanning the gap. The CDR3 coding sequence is TGTGCCTGGAGTAAGAGGGGAAGAGGGGATGGCTACACCTTC. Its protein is CAWSKRGRGDGYTF.

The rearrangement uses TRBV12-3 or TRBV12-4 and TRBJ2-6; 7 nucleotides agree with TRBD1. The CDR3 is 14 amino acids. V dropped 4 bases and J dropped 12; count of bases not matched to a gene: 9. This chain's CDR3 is CASSYTQGPSVLTF. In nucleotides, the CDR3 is TGTGCCAGCAGTTATACACAGGGGCCCAGCGTCCTGACTTTC.

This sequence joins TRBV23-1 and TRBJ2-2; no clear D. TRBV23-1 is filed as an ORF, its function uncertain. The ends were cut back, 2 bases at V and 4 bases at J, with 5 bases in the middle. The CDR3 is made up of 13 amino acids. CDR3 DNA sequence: TGCGCCAGCAGTCAACGACTCACCGGGGAGCTGTTTTTT. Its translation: CASSQRLTGELFF.

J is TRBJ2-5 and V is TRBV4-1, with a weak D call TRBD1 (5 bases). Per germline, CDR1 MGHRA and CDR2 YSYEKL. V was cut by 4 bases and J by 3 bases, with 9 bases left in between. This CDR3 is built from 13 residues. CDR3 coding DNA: TGCGCCAGCAGCCCCTTCAGGGAAGAGACCCAGTACTTC. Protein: CASSPFREETQYF.

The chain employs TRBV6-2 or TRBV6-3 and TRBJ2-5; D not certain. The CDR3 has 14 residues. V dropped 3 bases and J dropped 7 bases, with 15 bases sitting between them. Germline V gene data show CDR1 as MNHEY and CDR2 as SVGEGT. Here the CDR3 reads CASSYLGFLGTQYF. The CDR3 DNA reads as TGTGCCAGCAGTTATCTCGGTTTCCTGGGGACCCAGTACTTC.

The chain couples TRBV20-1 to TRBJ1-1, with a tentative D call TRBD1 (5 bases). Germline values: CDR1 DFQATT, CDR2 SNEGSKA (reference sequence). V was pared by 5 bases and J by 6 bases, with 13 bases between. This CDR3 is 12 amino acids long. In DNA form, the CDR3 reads TGCAGTGCTCCCCGGGGGGTGGCTGAAGCTTTCTTT. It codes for CSAPRGVAEAFF.

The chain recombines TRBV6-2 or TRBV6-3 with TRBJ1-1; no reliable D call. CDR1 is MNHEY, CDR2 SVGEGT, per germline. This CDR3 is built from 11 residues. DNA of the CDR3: TGTGCTAGCCGGGGGAACACTGAAGCTTTCTTT. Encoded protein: CASRGNTEAFF.

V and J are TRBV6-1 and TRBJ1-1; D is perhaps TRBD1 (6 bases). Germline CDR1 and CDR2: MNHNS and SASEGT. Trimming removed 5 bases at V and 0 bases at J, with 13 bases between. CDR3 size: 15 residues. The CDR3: CASSTTGSVNTEAFF. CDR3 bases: TGTGCCAGCAGTACTACAGGGTCCGTGAACACTGAAGCTTTCTTT.

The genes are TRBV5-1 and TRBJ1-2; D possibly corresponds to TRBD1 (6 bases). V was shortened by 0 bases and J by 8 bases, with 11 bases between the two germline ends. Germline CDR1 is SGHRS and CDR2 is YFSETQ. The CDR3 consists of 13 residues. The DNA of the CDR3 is TGCGCCAGCAGCTTGGCGGGACAAGGAGGCTACACCTTC. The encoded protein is CASSLAGQGGYTF.